The clone carrying this T cell receptor (beta chain) has at least ten counts. This record comes from a study of molecular identifiers for immune sequencing clone quantification. A CD8+CD4-CCR7+CD45RA+ phenotype served as the sorting definition for naive CD8 T cells. MiXCR, run by TCRdb on the PCR reads, gives a single entry per CDR3 protein. The data hold around 300,000 distinct CDR3 sequences, with roughly 24% observed a single time. The sequence was collected from a human donor in good health. Some libraries in this study had Jurkat cell RNA spiked in. Sequencing was performed on naive CD8+ T cells from blood, with Jurkat cell RNA spiked in. Described subset: FACS-sorted CD8+CD4-CCR7+CD45RA+ naive T cells.

As DNA, the CDR3 is TGTGCCTGGACCCCCCCAGGGGCCCTAGGAGGCTACGAGCAGTACTTC. Residues: CAWTPPGALGGYEQYF. The chain links TRBV30 to TRBJ2-7; weak D call: TRBD1 (6 bases). V was cut by 4 bases and J by 3 bases, with 22 bases left in between. CDR1 and CDR2 from the germline V gene are GTSNPN and SVGIG (reference sequence). The CDR3 has 16 residues.